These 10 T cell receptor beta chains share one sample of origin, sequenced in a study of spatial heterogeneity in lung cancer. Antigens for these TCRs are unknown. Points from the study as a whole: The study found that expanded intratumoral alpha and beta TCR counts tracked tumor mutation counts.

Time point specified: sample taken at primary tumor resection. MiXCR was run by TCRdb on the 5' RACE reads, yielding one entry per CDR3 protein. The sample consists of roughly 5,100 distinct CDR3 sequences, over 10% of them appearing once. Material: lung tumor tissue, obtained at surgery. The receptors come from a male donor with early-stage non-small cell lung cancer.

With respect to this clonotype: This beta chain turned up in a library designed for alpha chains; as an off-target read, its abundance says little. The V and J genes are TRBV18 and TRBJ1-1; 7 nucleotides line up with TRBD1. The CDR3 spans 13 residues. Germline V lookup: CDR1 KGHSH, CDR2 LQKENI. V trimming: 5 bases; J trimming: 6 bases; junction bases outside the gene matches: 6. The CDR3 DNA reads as TGTGCCAGCTCAACCGGGACAGTCTCTGAAGCTTTCTTT. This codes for CASSTGTVSEAFF.

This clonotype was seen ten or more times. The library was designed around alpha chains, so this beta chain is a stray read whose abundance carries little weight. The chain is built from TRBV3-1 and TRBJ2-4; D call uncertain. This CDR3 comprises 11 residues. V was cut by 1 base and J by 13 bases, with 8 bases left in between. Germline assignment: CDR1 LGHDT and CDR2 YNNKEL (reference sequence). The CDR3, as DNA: TGTGCCAGCAGCCAAGGGGCCCCGCAGTACTTC. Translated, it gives CASSQGAPQYF. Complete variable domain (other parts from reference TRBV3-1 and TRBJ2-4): DTAVSQTPKYLVTQMGNDKSIKCEQNLGHDTMYWYKQDSKKFLKIMFSYNNKELIINETVPNRFSPKSPDKAHLNLHINSLELGDSAVYFCASSQGAPQYFGAGTRLSVL.

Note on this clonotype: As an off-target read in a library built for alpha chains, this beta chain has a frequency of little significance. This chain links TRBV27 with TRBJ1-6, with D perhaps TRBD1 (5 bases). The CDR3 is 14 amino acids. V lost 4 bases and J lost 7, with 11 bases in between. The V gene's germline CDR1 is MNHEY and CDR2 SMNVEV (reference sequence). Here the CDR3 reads CASSSQGSNSPLHF. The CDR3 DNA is TGTGCCAGCAGTTCCCAGGGCTCCAATTCACCCCTCCACTTT.

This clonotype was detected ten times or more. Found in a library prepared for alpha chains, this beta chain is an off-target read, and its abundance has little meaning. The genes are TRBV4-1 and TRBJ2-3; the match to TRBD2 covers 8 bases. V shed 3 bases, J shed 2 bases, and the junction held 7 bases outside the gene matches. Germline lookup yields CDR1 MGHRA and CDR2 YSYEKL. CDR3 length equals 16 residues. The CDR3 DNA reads TGCGCCAGCAGCCAGTCAGGAGCGGGGGACACAGATACGCAGTATTTT. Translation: CASSQSGAGDTDTQYF.

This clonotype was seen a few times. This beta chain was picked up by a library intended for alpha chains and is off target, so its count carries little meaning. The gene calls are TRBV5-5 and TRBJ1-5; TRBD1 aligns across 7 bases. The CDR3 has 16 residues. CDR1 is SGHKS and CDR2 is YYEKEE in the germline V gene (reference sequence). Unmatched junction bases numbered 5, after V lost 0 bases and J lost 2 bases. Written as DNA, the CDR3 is TGTGCCAGCAGCTTGGCCACTACAGGGGGCAATCAGCCCCAGCATTTT. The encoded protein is CASSLATTGGNQPQHF.

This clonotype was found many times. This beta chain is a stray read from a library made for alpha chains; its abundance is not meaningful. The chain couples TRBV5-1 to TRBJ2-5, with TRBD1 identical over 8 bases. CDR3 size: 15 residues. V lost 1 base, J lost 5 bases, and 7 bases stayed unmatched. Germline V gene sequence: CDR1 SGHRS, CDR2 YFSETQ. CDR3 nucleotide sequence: TGCGCCAGCAGCTTGAAACTCAGGGGGCTGGAGACCCAGTACTTC. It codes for CASSLKLRGLETQYF. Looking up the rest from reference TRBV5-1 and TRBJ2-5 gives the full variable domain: KAGVTQTPRYLIKTRGQQVTLSCSPISGHRSVSWYQQTPGQGLQFLFEYFSETQRNKGNFPGRFSGRQFSNSRSEMNVSTLELGDSALYLCASSLKLRGLETQYFGPGTRLLVL.

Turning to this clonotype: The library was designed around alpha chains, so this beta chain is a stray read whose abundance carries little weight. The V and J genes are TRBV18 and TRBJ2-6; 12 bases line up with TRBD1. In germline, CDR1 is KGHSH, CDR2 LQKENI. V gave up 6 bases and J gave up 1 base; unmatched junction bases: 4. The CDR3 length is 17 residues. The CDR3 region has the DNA TGTGCCAGCTCCCCGGGACAGGGGGCATCTGGGGCCAACGTCCTGACTTTC. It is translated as CASSPGQGASGANVLTF.

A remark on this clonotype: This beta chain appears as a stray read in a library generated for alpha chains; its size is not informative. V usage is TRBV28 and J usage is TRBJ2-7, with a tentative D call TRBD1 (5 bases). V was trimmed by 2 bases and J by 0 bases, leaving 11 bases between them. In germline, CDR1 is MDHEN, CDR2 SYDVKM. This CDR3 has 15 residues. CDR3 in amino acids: CASSLAGFTSYEQYF. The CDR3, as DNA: TGTGCCAGCAGTTTAGCAGGGTTTACCTCCTACGAGCAGTACTTC.

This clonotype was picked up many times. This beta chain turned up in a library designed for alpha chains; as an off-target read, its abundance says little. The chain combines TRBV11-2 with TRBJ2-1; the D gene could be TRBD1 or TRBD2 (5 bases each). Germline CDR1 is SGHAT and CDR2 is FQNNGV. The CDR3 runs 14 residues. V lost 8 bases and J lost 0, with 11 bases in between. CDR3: CASGVGVSYNEQFF. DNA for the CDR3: TGTGCCAGCGGGGTGGGGGTCTCCTACAATGAGCAGTTCTTC. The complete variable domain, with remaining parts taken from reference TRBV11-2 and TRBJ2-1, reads EAGVAQSPRYKIIEKRQSVAFWCNPISGHATLYWYQQILGQGPKLLIQFQNNGVVDDSQLPKDRFSAERLKGVDSTLKIQPAKLEDSAVYLCASGVGVSYNEQFFGPGTRLTVL.

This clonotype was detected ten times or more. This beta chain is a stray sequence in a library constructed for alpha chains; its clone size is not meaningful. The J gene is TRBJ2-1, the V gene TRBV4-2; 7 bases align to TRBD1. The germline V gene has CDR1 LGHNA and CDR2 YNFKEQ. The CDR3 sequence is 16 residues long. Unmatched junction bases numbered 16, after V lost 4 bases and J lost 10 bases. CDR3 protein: CASSPPTGRWGREQFF. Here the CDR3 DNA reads TGTGCCAGCAGCCCTCCGACAGGGCGGTGGGGGCGGGAGCAGTTCTTC.